The sequence of this TCR beta chain was determined in a study of T cells in Graves' hyperthyroidism and ophthalmopathy. TCR beta CDR3 regions were amplified from RNA transcripts. With the HTBI primer set, the TCR CDR3 went through a first round of RT-PCR. TCRdb analysed the multiplex PCR reads with MiXCR anew, one entry per CDR3 protein. In the table there are approximately 28,000 distinct CDR3 sequences, approximately 45% of which are singletons. This clonotype was seen a handful of times. Antigen unknown. Study-level results: Blood also carried most thyroid clonotypes expanded above 0.001.

Trimming left V 3 bases short and J 9 bases short, with 12 bases between. The CDR3 contains 14 residues. In germline, CDR1 is SGHVS, CDR2 FQNEAQ. Sequencing was carried out using blood. J is TRBJ1-6 and V is TRBV7-8; tentative D call: TRBD1 (5 bases). The clonotype comes from a woman aged 25 to 45 with Graves' hyperthyroidism. CDR3 sequence: CASSLGSGGSPLHF. The CDR3 DNA is TGTGCCAGCAGCTTGGGATCCGGGGGTTCACCCCTCCACTTT.